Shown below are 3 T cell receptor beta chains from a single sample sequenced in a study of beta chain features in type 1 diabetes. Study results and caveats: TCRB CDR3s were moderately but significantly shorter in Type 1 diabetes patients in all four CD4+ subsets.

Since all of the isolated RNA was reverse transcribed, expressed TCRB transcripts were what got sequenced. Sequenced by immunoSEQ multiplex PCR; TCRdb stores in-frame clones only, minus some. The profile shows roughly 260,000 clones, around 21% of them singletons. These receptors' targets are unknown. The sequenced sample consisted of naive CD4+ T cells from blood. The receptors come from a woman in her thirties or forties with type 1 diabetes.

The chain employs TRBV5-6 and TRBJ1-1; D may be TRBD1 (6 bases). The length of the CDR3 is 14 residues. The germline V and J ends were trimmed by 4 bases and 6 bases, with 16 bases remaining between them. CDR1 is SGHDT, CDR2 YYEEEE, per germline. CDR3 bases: TGTGCCAGCAGCCAGGAAGGGGGAATCGCTGAAGCTTTCTTT. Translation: CASSQEGGIAEAFF.

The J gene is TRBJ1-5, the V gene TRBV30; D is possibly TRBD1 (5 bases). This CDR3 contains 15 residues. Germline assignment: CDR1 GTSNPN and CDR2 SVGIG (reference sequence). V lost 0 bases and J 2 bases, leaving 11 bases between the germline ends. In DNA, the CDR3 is TGTGCCTGGAGTGTGTTCGGAGGGGGCAATCAGCCCCAGCATTTT. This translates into CAWSVFGGGNQPQHF. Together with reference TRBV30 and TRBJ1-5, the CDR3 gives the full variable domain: SQTIHQWPATLVQPVGSPLSLECTVEGTSNPNLYWYRQAAGRGLQLLFYSVGIGQISSEVPQNLSASRPQDRQFILSSKKLLLSDSGFYLCAWSVFGGGNQPQHFGDGTRLSIL.

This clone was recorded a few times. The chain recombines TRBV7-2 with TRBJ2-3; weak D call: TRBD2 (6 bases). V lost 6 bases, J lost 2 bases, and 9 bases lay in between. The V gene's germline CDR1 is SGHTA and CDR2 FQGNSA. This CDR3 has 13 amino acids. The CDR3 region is CASRRESTDTQYF. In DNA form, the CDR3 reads TGTGCCAGCAGACGGGAGTCCACAGATACGCAGTATTTT.